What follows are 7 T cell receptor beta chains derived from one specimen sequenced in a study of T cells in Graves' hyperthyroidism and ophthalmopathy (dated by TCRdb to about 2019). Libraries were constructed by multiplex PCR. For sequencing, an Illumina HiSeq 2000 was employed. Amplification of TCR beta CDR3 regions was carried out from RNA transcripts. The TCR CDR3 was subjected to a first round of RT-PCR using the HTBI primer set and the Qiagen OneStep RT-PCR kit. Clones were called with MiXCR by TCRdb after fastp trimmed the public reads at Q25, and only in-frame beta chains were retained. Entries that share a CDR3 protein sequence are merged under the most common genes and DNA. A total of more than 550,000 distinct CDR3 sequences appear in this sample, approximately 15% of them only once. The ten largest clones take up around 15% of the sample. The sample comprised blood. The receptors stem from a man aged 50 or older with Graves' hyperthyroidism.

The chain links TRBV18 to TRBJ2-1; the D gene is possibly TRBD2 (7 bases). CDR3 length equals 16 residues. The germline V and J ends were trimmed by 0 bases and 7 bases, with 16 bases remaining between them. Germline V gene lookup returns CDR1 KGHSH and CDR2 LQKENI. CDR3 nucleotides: TGTGCCAGCTCACCACCTGCCAGGCGGGGGCGTAATGAGCAGTTCTTC. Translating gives CASSPPARRGRNEQFF. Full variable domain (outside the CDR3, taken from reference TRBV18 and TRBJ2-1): NAGVMQNPRHLVRRRGQEARLRCSPMKGHSHVYWYRQLPEEGLKFMVYLQKENIIDESGMPKERFSAEFPKEGPSILRIQQVVRGDSAAYFCASSPPARRGRNEQFFGPGTRLTVL.

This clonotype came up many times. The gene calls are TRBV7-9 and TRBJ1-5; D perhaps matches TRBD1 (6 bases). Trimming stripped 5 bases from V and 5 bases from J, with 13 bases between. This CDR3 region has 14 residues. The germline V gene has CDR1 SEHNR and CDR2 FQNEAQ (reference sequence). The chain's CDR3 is CASSNPGGDQPQHF. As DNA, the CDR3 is TGTGCCAGCAGCAACCCGGGGGGCGATCAGCCCCAGCATTTT.

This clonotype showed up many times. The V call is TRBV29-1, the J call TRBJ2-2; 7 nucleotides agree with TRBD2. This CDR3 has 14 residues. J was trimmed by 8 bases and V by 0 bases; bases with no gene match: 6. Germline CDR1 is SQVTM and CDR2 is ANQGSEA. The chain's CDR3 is CSVEDGGGVGELFF. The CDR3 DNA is TGCAGCGTTGAAGATGGGGGGGGGGTTGGGGAGCTGTTTTTT.

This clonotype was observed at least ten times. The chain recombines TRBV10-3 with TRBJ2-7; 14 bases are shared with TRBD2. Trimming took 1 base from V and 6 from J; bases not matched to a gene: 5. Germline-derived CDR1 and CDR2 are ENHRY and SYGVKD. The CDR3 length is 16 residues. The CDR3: CAISELLGLAGAEQYF. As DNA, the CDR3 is TGTGCCATCAGTGAGTTATTGGGACTAGCGGGAGCCGAGCAGTACTTC.

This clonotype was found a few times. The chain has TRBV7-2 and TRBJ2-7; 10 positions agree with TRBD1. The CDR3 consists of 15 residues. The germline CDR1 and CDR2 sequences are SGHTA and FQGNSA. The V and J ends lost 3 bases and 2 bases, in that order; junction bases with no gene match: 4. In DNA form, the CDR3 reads TGTGCCAGCAGCTTCTCCGGGACAGGGGCCTACGAGCAGTACTTC. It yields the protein CASSFSGTGAYEQYF.

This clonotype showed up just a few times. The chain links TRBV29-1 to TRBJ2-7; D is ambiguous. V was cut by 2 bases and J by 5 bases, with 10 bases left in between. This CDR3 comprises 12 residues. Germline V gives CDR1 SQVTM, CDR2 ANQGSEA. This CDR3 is CSVELRYHEQYF. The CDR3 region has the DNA TGCAGCGTTGAACTAAGGTACCACGAGCAGTACTTC.

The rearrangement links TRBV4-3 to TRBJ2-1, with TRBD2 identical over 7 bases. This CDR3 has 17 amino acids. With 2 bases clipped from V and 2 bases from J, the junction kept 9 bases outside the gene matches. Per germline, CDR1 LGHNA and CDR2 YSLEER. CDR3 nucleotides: TGCGCCAGCAGCCAATGGGGCGGGAGTTCTCCCTACAATGAGCAGTTCTTC. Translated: CASSQWGGSSPYNEQFF.